The 4 T cell receptor beta chains below all came from one sample that was sequenced in a study of shared clonotypes between healthy human individuals. Sequencing used immunoSEQ multiplex PCR; TCRdb keeps in-frame clones, though not all of them. This sample has 2 million to 2.5 million clones, with roughly 95% found just once. Sequences were obtained from naive CD4+ T cells sorted from blood. Subset here: CD45RA+ positively selected. Receptors originate from a man between 18 and 29 years old in good health.

The J gene is TRBJ2-7, the V gene TRBV6-5; 7 nucleotides agree with TRBD1. The CDR3 runs to 15 residues. Germline CDR1 and CDR2: MNHEY and SVGAGI. With 1 base clipped from V and 2 bases from J, the junction kept 5 bases outside the gene matches. The CDR3 region is CASSYLSGGTYEQYF. In DNA form, the CDR3 reads TGTGCCAGCAGTTACTTATCAGGGGGAACCTACGAGCAGTACTTC.

The CDR3 DNA is TGTGCCAGCAGCTTAACCGGGACTAGCGGGGGGAGACCCTACGAGCAGTACTTC. Residues: CASSLTGTSGGRPYEQYF. This chain links TRBV7-2 with TRBJ2-7; TRBD2 matches at 15 bases. CDR3 size: 18 residues. With V trimmed by 2 bases and J by 2 bases, 7 bases remained unmatched. CDR1 is SGHTA and CDR2 is FQGNSA in the germline V gene.

The V call is TRBV7-2, the J call TRBJ2-7; TRBD2 matches at 7 bases. V trimming: 2 bases; J trimming: 5 bases; junction bases outside the gene matches: 9. Germline V lookup: CDR1 SGHTA, CDR2 FQGNSA. This CDR3 has 15 amino acids. Here the CDR3 DNA reads TGTGCCAGCAGCTTACAGTCACTAGCGTCAAACGAGCAGTACTTC. It specifies CASSLQSLASNEQYF.

The chain joins TRBV5-1 to TRBJ1-2, with a possible D match to TRBD1 (6 bases). The CDR3 consists of 16 residues. The germline V gene has CDR1 SGHRS and CDR2 YFSETQ. V was pared by 4 bases and J by 6 bases, with 22 bases between. The CDR3 nucleotides read TGCGCCAGCAGCCCGGCCAAACAGGGAGCTGCCCATGGCTACACCTTC. This gives the protein CASSPAKQGAAHGYTF. The full variable domain, completed using reference TRBV5-1 and TRBJ1-2, is KAGVTQTPRYLIKTRGQQVTLSCSPISGHRSVSWYQQTPGQGLQFLFEYFSETQRNKGNFPGRFSGRQFSNSRSEMNVSTLELGDSALYLCASSPAKQGAAHGYTFGSGTRLTVV.